This T cell receptor (beta chain) was sequenced in a study of T cells after yellow fever vaccination. Study-wide points: Reappearing after the booster were most of the clones from primary vaccination (roughly 96% CD4, about 88% CD8). Shared CD4/CD8 clonotypes were a small share, likely from convergent recombination.

CDR1 is LGHDT and CDR2 is YNNKEL in the germline V gene (reference sequence). Trimming cost V 6 bases and J 0 bases; bases outside gene matches: 9. This CDR3 is 16 amino acids long. On this clonotype itself: Its antigen is not known.

UMIs were added to TCR cDNA along with a universal primer site when it was made by 5'RACE template switching. MiXCR was run by TCRdb on the 5' RACE reads, yielding one entry per CDR3 protein. The table shows approximately 300,000 distinct CDR3 sequences, with roughly 9.4% occurring only once. The chain combines TRBV3-1 with TRBJ2-3, with TRBD2 identical over 7 bases. Sequencing was performed on PBMCs, taken on the day of the first yellow fever vaccination. This clonotype was obtained from a man aged 18 to 29 who received the YFV17D yellow fever vaccine. The CDR3 is CASSHERDRSTDTQYF. The CDR3 DNA reads as TGTGCCAGCAGTCACGAGCGGGATCGAAGCACAGATACGCAGTATTTT.